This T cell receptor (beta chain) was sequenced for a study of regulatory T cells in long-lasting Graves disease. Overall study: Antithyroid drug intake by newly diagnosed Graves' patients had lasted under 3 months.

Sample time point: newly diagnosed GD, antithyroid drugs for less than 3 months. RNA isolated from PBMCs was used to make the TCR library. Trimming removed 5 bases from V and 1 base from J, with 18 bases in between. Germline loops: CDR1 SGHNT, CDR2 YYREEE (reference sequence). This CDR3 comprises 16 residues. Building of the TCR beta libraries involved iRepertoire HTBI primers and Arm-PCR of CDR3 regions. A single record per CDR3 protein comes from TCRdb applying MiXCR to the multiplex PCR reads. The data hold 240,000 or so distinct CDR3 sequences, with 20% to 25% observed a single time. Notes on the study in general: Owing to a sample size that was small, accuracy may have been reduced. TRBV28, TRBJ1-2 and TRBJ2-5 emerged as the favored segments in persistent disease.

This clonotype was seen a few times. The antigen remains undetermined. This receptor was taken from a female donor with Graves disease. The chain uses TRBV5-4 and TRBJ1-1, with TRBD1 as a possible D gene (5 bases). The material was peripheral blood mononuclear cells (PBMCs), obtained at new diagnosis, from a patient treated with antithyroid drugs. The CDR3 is CASRPGEGAGNTEAFF. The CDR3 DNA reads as TGTGCCAGCAGACCTGGGGAAGGGGCGGGGAACACTGAAGCTTTCTTT.